Reported below is one T cell receptor beta chain. Authors' processing steps: Reference gene primer amplification gave estimated nucleated cell counts. Generated by immunoSEQ multiplex PCR, the TCRdb table keeps only in-frame clones and is missing some. V, J and clone size are those of that table, while D and trimming were read from the DNA. This table holds around 56,000 clones, about 76% found once. This sample was taken from a study of blood T cell repertoires in COVID-19. The wider study: Samples of COVID-19 (acute and convalescent) were obtained from the United States, Italy and Spain.

The sample taken for sequencing was peripheral blood. This receptor was obtained from a woman of 80 years or more with active or convalescent COVID-19.

CDR3 sequence: CASSQYGTTDTQYF. The CDR3 DNA is TGCGCCAGCAGCCAATACGGGACTACAGATACGCAGTATTTT. The chain couples TRBV4-3 to TRBJ2-3; a possible D gene is TRBD2 (6 bases). The CDR3 contains 14 residues. Germline V gene data show CDR1 as LGHNA and CDR2 as YSLEER. Trimming pared 2 bases from V and 3 bases from J, leaving 9 bases between.